This T cell receptor (beta chain) emerged from a study of cytomegalovirus exposure and HLA in healthy donors. Study outcomes and limitations: That first-cohort TCR clusters tended to co-occur in the 90 to 150 validation repertoires was found in a later analysis. According to reports, the classifier identified cytomegalovirus status with high specificity and sensitivity.

Using immunoSEQ multiplex PCR, the repertoire was profiled, and TCRdb retains in-frame clones only, with some absent. The table lists 330,000 or so clones, roughly 85% of them singletons. Regarding this clone: The antigen is not known.

The specimen sequenced was PBMCs. The origin of this receptor is a woman under 30 in good health and CMV-seronegative.

The DNA for the CDR3 is TGTGCCAGCAGTAACAGGTTGGCGGGAGGCGTGGGGTCCTACGAGCAGTACTTC. Its protein product is CASSNRLAGGVGSYEQYF. The rearrangement uses TRBV4-2 and TRBJ2-7; 8 positions agree with TRBD2. The V segment lost 6 bases and the J segment 1 base; nucleotides outside the gene matches: 17. There are 18 residues in the CDR3. The germline V gene encodes CDR1 LGHNA and CDR2 YNFKEQ.